This T cell receptor beta chain comes out of a study of HIV-infected children after antiretroviral therapy interruption. In the study overall: Interruption-arm sampling covered weeks 0, 12, interruption end (24 or 48), and about 3 years post-study.

Germline CDR1 reads MDHEN; CDR2 reads SYDVKM. V lost 5 bases, J lost 6 bases, and 18 bases lay in between. The CDR3 is 15 residues long. The sample's treatment: PENTA 11 planned treatment interruption arm or continuous ART arm. Naive CD4+ CD45RA+ CD45RO- T cells were sorted from thawed PBMCs. Study results and limitations: Naive CD4+ CDR3 sharing between time points fell after interruption began.

RNA-based 3' RACE libraries used unique molecular identifiers. TCRdb recomputed calls from the 3' RACE reads with MiXCR, one row per CDR3 protein. The data show some 38,000 distinct CDR3 sequences, with over 6% seen just once and approximately 1% held by the top ten. This clonotype came up many times. Its specificity is unknown. The sample was CD45RA+ CD4+ T cells from PBMCs, pooled from several time points, taken from a donor given antiretroviral therapy, either interrupted or continuous. Noted subset: naive CD4+ CD45RA+ CD45RO- T cells. This clonotype was obtained from a pool of human donors with HIV. The rearrangement joins TRBV28 to TRBJ2-3; D possibly corresponds to TRBD1 (5 bases). The CDR3 nucleotides are TGTGCCAGCAGTCGCGTAGGGGCCGACCAGGATACGCAGTATTTT. Translated, it gives CASSRVGADQDTQYF.